Here is one T cell receptor beta chain with its context. How the authors handled the data: From reference gene primer amplification, estimates of nucleated cell counts were derived. Using immunoSEQ multiplex PCR, the repertoire was profiled, and TCRdb retains in-frame clones only, with some absent. V, J and clone size are taken as reported in that table, and D and trimming were inferred from the DNA itself. The sample yields more than 80,000 clones, less than 90% seen once. The data belong to a study of blood T cell repertoires in COVID-19. Across the study: The cDNA or gDNA used as material had been derived from T cells, B-cell-depleted T cells, or PBMCs.

The CDR3 consists of 14 residues. The germline V and J ends were trimmed by 1 base and 6 bases, with 10 bases remaining between them. Germline CDR1 and CDR2: SGHTA and FQGNSA. Source material: peripheral blood. This TCR derives from a man aged 80 or over with acute or convalescent COVID-19. The V call is TRBV7-2, the J call TRBJ2-1, with a possible D match to TRBD2 (6 bases). The CDR3 sequence is CASSLEWTTNEQFF. The CDR3 nucleotides are TGTGCCAGCAGCTTAGAGTGGACTACCAATGAGCAGTTCTTC.